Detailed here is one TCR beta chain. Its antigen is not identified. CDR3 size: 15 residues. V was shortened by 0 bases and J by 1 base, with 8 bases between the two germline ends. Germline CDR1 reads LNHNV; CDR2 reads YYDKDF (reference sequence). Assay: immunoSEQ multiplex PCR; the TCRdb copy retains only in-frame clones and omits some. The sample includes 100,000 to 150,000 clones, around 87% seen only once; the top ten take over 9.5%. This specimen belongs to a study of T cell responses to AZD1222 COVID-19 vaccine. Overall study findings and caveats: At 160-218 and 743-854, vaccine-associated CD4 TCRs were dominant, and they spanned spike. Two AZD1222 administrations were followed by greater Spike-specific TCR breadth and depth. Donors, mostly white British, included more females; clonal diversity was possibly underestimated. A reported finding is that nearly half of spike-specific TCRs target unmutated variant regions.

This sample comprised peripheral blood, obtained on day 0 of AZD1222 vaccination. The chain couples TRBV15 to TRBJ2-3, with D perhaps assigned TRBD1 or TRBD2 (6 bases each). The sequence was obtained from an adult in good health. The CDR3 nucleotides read TGTGCCACCAGCAGAGAACGGGGGCGCACAGATACGCAGTATTTT. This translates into CATSRERGRTDTQYF.